The text below deals with one T cell receptor beta chain. This receptor's antigen is unknown. Per-base quality was not reported, and no clone a single base away is much larger than it. Using the deep immunoSEQ assay, multiplex PCR amplified TCR CDR3 regions from genomic DNA. For each cell subset, the extracted genomic DNA was distributed evenly across all wells of several immunoSEQ 96-well plates, and each plate served as one replicate. For sorted subsets, around 0.2 ug genomic DNA, equal to 30,000 to 35,000 T cell genomes, was loaded into each replicate PCR. The purified libraries were quantified using a Qubit 3.0 fluorometer, sized with a Bioanalyzer 2100, and then quantified again using the KAPA Library Quantification kit. A separate single-read 150-cycle Illumina NextSeq 550 flow cell was used to sequence each immunoSEQ 96-well plate. The study's own analysis went as follows. Because the immunoSEQ output included only junctional sequences and no quality scores, the filtering could not be the same as the filtering used for full-length reads. Sequences were annotated with PyIR, a Python wrapper for IgBLAST v1.9, using IMGT germline references to assign V/J genes and CDR3. Reads were filtered out if the reads had weak V/J assignments (E-value above 1e-6), no CDR3, stop codons, out-of-frame junctions, or ambiguous translated residues. A V3J clonotype was defined by an identical inferred V gene, J gene, and CDR3 amino acid sequence. The percentage overlap between two repertoires was calculated by dividing the number of shared unique clonotypes by the size of the smaller repertoire. Three approaches were used to assess repertoire richness: RTK rarefaction, the Chao1 estimator, and Recon v2.1 estimates of unobserved clonotypes. Generation probabilities were computed with OLGA for all TCRbeta clonotypes obtained by the gDNA method from a handful of donors. What TCRdb holds here is the immuneACCESS table cut down to in-frame rearrangements. Part of the clones is not present; checked against another copy, under half of the missing clones reflect an unresolved V gene, and the others are unexplained. That table gives V, J and clone size, and the DNA gave D and trimming. This sample comprises about 2,100,000 clones, under 95% of them detected only once. The ten largest clones add up to more than 1.5% of the sample.

This specimen comes from a study of shared clonotypes between healthy human individuals (dated by TCRdb to about 2020). At the level of the whole study: A few men and two women, aged 18 to 49 years, made up the cohort. For each donor, three plates each were used for CD4 naive and CD4 memory, two plates were used for CD8 naive, and one plate was used for CD8 memory. To estimate repertoire size and how much clonotypes are shared between individuals, the study performed deep sequencing of blood TCR repertoires from about five healthy adults. To increase sequencing depth and limit assay-specific biases, TCR repertoire library preparation and sequencing were carried out by different laboratories using diverse techniques. Each donor's leukapheresis produced roughly between about 0.8 and 10 billion PBMCs.

Spanning cysteine to phenylalanine, the CDR3 consists of 16 amino acids. Only the CDR3 region is kept as DNA, spanning 48 bases read in frame from base 1. In the germline V gene, CDR1 corresponds to SGDLS and CDR2 to YYNGEE. Germline trimming amounts to 1 base on V and 0 bases on J, with 7 as the count of junction bases outside the gene matches. CD8 naive samples consisted of CD45RO-negative cells that were positively selected for CCR7, yielding a CD45RA+CCR7+ population without TemRA cells. Healthy HIV-negative adults with no recently reported acute infections or vaccinations were included as donors. Every donor was a Caucasian adult residing in Nashville, Tennessee, USA. Blood was obtained by leukapheresis, after which PBMCs were separated by Ficoll-Histopaque density gradient centrifugation and cryopreserved in liquid nitrogen vapor phase. Purity and quantity of every magnetically sorted T cell population were checked by analytical flow cytometry. From each sorted fraction, genomic DNA was isolated and quantified by UV absorbance on a Nanodrop 2000c.

Beyond this particular receptor, the publication reports: Naive subsets generally had larger estimated clonotype richness than memory subsets. Sampling was restricted to blood, and TCR repertoires in tissue are likely to differ from TCR repertoires in blood. Sharing across four donors was observed for approximately 5% of naive CD4, over 3% of naive CD8, over 2% of memory CD4, and 0.4% of memory CD8 clonotypes. Pairwise subsampling led to the expectation that sequencing depth would affect the degree of clonotype sharing among donors. The genetic and exposure-history diversity represented was limited by the small number of donors. Rarefaction of sorted-subset datasets indicated incomplete sequencing despite the large sequencing depth. Higher generation probabilities were observed for clonotypes shared by all four sorted-subset donors than for non-shared clonotypes.

The material sequenced was naive CD8+ T cells from PBMCs. The cell subset or site label on this specimen signifies: CD45RA+CCR7+. This TCR derives from a man aged 18 to 30 in good health. Some clones in this sample may be carry-over from other donors' samples. Recombination connected TRBV9 to TRBJ2-7; 7 nucleotides in the junction match TRBD2. The CDR3 here reads CASSVSTGGGSYEQYF. The DNA sequence is as follows: TGTGCCAGCAGCGTATCTACCGGCGGGGGCTCCTACGAGCAGTACTTC.